What follows describes a single T cell receptor (beta chain). The antigen is unknown. The CDR3 contains 13 residues. From germline, CDR1 is LGHNA and CDR2 YSLEER. Deletions cut 1 base from V and 4 bases from J, with 7 bases between. This specimen belongs to a study of OX40 agonist ivuxolimab in advanced cancers. Study-level background: It was permissible to have had prior anti-PD-1, anti-PD-L1 or anti-CTLA-4 therapy, and around 43% had some. Partial responses occurred in Three dose-escalation patients, one with hepatocellular carcinoma and two with cutaneous melanoma.

Anyone with autoimmune disease history or systemic immunosuppression was excluded. TCRdb's table, derived via immunoSEQ multiplex PCR, lists solely in-frame clones and lacks some. The table lists 70,000 to 85,000 clones, 65% to 90% of them singletons. Study outcomes and limitations: Blood T cells, both CD4+ and CD8+, expanded clonally by week 6 at 0.1 to 3.0 mg/kg.

The TCR originated in an adult with an advanced solid tumor such as melanoma, head and neck, liver or kidney cancer. The source material was CD4+ or CD8+ T cells sorted from blood, sampled in a trial of the OX40 agonist ivuxolimab. V and J are TRBV4-3 and TRBJ1-2; D gene unclear. The CDR3 DNA follows: TGCGCCAGCAGCCAAGGCCTACGCTATGGCTACACCTTC. Amino acids: CASSQGLRYGYTF.